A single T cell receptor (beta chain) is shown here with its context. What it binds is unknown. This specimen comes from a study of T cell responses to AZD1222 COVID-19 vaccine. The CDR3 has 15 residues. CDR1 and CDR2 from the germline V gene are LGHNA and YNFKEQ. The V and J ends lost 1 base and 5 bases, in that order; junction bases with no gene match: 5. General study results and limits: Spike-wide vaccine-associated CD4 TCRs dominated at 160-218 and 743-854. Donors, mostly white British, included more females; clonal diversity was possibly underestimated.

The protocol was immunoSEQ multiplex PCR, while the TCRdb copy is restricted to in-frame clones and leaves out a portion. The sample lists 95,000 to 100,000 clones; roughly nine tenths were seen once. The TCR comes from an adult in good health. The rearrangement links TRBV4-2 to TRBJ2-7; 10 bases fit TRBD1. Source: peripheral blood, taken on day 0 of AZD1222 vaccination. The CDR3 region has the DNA TGTGCCAGCAGCCAAGGCGACAGGGGGCGCGACGAGCAGTACTTC. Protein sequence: CASSQGDRGRDEQYF.